These 15 T cell receptor beta chains were all obtained from the same sample, sequenced in a study of radiotherapy plus CTLA-4 blockade in lung cancer. Here immunoSEQ multiplex PCR was the method, and the copy in TCRdb shows in-frame clones only, minus some. The profile covers roughly 120,000 clones, with nearly 80% appearing a single time and roughly 5.2% taken by the ten largest. The source material was peripheral blood, sampled from a patient treated with radiotherapy plus ipilimumab. These TCRs come from a human donor with non-small cell lung cancer who had a partial response to radiotherapy plus ipilimumab.

V and J are TRBV7-6 and TRBJ2-7; possibly TRBD2 for D (5 bases). The CDR3 loop spans 15 amino acids. CDR1 is SGHVS, CDR2 FNYEAQ, per germline. V was cut by 3 bases and J by 0 bases, with 12 bases left in between. CDR3 DNA: TGTGCCAGCAGCTTTTCTTCTGGGAGCTCCTACGAGCAGTACGTC. Protein: CASSFSSGSSYEQYV.

The chain employs TRBV19 and TRBJ1-2, with D possibly being TRBD1 (5 bases). Trimming removed 6 bases at V and 6 bases at J, with 20 bases between. This CDR3 contains 15 residues. Germline V gene data show CDR1 as LNHDA and CDR2 as SQIVND (reference sequence). CDR3 bases: TGTGCCAGTAGATCTCCGGGGGAAGGGCGAAATGGCTACACCTTC. As protein: CASRSPGEGRNGYTF.

CDR3 in amino acids: CASSVATSGRGTDTQYF. The DNA for the CDR3 is TGTGCCAGCAGCGTAGCTACTAGCGGGAGGGGCACAGATACGCAGTATTTT. The J gene is TRBJ2-3, the V gene TRBV9; 13 nucleotides match TRBD2. The CDR3 covers 17 residues. Germline V lookup: CDR1 SGDLS, CDR2 YYNGEE. Trimming took 0 bases from V and 1 from J; bases not matched to a gene: 2.

This chain connects TRBV5-1 to TRBJ2-7; D might be TRBD2 (6 bases). In germline, CDR1 is SGHRS, CDR2 YFSETQ. The CDR3 contains 16 residues. V was shortened by 3 bases and J by 2 bases, with 18 bases between the two germline ends. The CDR3 loop reads CASSSGGVARTYEQYF. The CDR3 coding sequence is TGCGCCAGCAGCTCCGGCGGGGTGGCCCGAACCTACGAGCAGTACTTC.

The chain uses TRBV6-1 and TRBJ2-1, with TRBD2 as a possible D gene (5 bases). This CDR3 spans 15 amino acids. From germline, CDR1 is MNHNS and CDR2 SASEGT. V shed 3 bases and J shed 5 bases, with 14 bases lying between them. The CDR3 loop reads CASSEQSSLNNEQFF. CDR3 coding DNA: TGTGCCAGCAGTGAGCAGTCTAGCCTCAACAATGAGCAGTTCTTC.

The chain uses TRBV19 and TRBJ2-1; D remains ambiguous. V lost 1 base and J 10 bases, leaving 20 bases between the germline ends. The germline V gene encodes CDR1 LNHDA and CDR2 SQIVND (reference sequence). The CDR3 contains 16 residues. For the CDR3, the DNA is TGTGCCAGTAGTATAGGCCCCCCTCCCTCCCCCCGGGAGCAGTTCTTC. Protein: CASSIGPPPSPREQFF.

This clone occurred a few times. The chain uses TRBV6-5 and TRBJ2-7; 8 bases fit TRBD1. CDR1 and CDR2 (germline): MNHEY, SVGAGI. The ends lost 5 bases at V and 4 bases at J; junction bases unmatched: 10. The CDR3 runs 15 residues. The CDR3 spells CASSVTGGGSYEQYF. For the CDR3, the DNA is TGTGCCAGCAGTGTTACAGGGGGAGGTTCGTACGAGCAGTACTTC.

This clone was observed a few times. This chain joins TRBV6-4 and TRBJ1-2; no definite D call. Germline-derived CDR1 and CDR2 are MRHNA and SNTAGT. V lost 5 bases, J lost 8 bases, and 18 bases lay in between. There are 14 residues in the CDR3. In DNA, the CDR3 is TGTGCCAGCAGTTACGTAGGCAACGCGGGAGGCTACACCTTC. It yields the protein CASSYVGNAGGYTF.

This chain uses TRBV28 with TRBJ2-1; 8 bases match TRBD2. J was trimmed by 4 bases and V by 6 bases; bases with no gene match: 11. The CDR3 runs 16 residues. Germline V CDR1 and CDR2: MDHEN, SYDVKM. CDR3 protein: CASRSGVAGSYNEQFF. Written as DNA, the CDR3 is TGTGCCAGCAGGTCAGGGGTAGCGGGAAGTTACAATGAGCAGTTCTTC.

The chain links TRBV5-6 to TRBJ1-5; D is ambiguous. The CDR3 loop spans 15 amino acids. V lost 4 bases to trimming and J lost 0 bases, with 11 bases between them. Germline lookup yields CDR1 SGHDT and CDR2 YYEEEE. The CDR3 spells CASSHIQNSNQPQHF. CDR3 DNA sequence: TGTGCCAGCAGCCACATCCAGAATAGCAATCAGCCCCAGCATTTT.

V usage is TRBV7-2 and J usage is TRBJ2-4; weak D call: TRBD1 (5 bases). Trimming shortened V by 5 bases and J by 6 bases, and 17 bases separated the two germline ends. Germline CDR1 is SGHTA and CDR2 is FQGNSA. The CDR3 runs 15 residues. For the CDR3, the DNA is TGTGCCAGCAGCCCCCAGGGTATAGGGCTAAACATTCAGTACTTC. Translation gives CASSPQGIGLNIQYF.

V is TRBV19 and J is TRBJ1-2; maybe TRBD1 (5 bases). The CDR3 sequence is 14 residues long. Germline V gene lookup returns CDR1 LNHDA and CDR2 SQIVND (reference sequence). V shed 4 bases and J shed 5 bases, with 14 bases lying between them. The DNA of the CDR3 is TGTGCCAGTAGTACGCCGGGACTCGATTATGGCTACACCTTC. As protein: CASSTPGLDYGYTF.

The chain is built from TRBV28 and TRBJ1-2, with a possible D match to TRBD1 (5 bases). Between the trimmed V and J ends, which lost 5 bases and 4 bases, there was a span of 8 bases. CDR1 MDHEN and CDR2 SYDVKM come from the germline V gene. This CDR3 is 12 amino acids long. The CDR3 spells CASSARAYGYTF. In DNA form, the CDR3 reads TGTGCCAGCAGTGCCAGGGCCTATGGCTACACCTTC.

This chain connects TRBV5-4 to TRBJ1-2; 7 positions match TRBD1. Germline-derived CDR1 and CDR2 are SGHNT and YYREEE (reference sequence). The CDR3 contains 16 residues. The V segment lost 0 bases and the J segment 5 bases; nucleotides outside the gene matches: 10. CDR3 nucleotides: TGTGCCAGCAGCTTGGGTGGGCAGGGGGATGGTTATGGCTACACCTTC. Encoded protein: CASSLGGQGDGYGYTF.

The chain has TRBV15 and TRBJ1-4; TRBD1 aligns across 9 bases. The germline gives CDR1 LNHNV, CDR2 YYDKDF (reference sequence). The length of the CDR3 is 17 residues. J gave up 3 bases and V 5 bases, and 10 bases lay outside the gene matches. CDR3 sequence (DNA): TGTGCCACCAGCGGGGACAGGGTAGTAGTAGCTAATGAAAAACTGTTTTTT. Protein: CATSGDRVVVANEKLFF.